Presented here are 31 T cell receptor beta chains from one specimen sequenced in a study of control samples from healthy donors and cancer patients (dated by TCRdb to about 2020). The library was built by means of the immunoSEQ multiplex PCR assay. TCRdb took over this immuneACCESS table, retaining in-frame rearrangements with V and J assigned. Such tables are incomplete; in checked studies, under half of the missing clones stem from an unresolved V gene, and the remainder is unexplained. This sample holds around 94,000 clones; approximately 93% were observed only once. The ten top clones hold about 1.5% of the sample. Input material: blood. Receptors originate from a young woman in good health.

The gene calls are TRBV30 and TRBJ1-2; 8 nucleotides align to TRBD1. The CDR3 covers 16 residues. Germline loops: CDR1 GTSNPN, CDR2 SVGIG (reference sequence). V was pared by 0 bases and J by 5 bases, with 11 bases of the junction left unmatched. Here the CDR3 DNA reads TGTGCCTGGAGTGTAGGCCGGACAGGGAGGTCTTATGGCTACACCTTC. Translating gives CAWSVGRTGRSYGYTF.

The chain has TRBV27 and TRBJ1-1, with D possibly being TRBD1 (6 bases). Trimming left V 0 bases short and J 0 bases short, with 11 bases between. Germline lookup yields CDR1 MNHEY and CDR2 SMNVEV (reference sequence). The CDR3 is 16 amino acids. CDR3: CASSLSGTNLNTEAFF. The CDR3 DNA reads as TGTGCCAGCAGTTTATCGGGGACAAACTTGAACACTGAAGCTTTCTTT.

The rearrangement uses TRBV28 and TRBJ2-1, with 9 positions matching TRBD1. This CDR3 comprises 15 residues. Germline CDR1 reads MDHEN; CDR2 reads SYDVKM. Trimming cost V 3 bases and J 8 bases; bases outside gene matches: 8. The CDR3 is CASSLETGGLDEQFF. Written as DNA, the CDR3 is TGTGCCAGCAGTTTGGAGACAGGGGGGCTGGATGAGCAGTTCTTC.

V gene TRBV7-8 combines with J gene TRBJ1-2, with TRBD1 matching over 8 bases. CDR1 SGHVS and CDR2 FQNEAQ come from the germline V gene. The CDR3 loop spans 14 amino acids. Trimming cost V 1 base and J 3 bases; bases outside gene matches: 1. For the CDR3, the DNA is TGTGCCAGCAGCTTAGACAGGGGGGACTATGGCTACACCTTC. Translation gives CASSLDRGDYGYTF.

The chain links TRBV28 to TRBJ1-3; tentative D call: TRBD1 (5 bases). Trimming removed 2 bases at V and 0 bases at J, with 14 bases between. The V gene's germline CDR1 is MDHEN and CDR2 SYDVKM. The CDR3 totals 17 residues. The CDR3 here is CASSLDPRQGSGNTIYF. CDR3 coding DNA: TGTGCCAGCAGTTTAGACCCCCGCCAGGGCTCTGGAAACACCATATATTTT.

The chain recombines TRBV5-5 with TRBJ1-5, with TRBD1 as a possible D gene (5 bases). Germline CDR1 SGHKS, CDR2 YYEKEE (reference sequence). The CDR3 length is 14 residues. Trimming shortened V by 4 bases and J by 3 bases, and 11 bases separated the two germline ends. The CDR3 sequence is CASSRDRANQPQHF. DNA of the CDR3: TGTGCCAGCAGCCGGGACCGAGCCAATCAGCCCCAGCATTTT. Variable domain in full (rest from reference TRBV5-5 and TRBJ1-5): DAGVTQSPTHLIKTRGQQVTLRCSPISGHKSVSWYQQVLGQGPQFIFQYYEKEERGRGNFPDRFSARQFPNYSSELNVNALLLGDSALYLCASSRDRANQPQHFGDGTRLSIL.

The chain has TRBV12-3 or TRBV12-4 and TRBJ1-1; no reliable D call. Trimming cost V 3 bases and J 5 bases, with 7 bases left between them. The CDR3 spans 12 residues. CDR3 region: CASSFGVTEAFF. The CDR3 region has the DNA TGTGCCAGCAGTTTTGGGGTAACTGAAGCTTTCTTT.

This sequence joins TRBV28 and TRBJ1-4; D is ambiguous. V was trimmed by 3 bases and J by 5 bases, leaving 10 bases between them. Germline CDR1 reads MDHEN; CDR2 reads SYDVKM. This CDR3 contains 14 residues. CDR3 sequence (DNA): TGTGCCAGCAGTTTCCATGGACTCAATGAAAAACTGTTTTTT. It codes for CASSFHGLNEKLFF.

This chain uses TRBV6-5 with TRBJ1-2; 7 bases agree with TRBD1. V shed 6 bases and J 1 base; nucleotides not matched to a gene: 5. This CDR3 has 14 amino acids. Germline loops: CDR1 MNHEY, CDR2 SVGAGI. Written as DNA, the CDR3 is TGTGCCAGCAGAACCACAGGGGTTAACTATGGCTACACCTTC. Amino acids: CASRTTGVNYGYTF.

CDR3 sequence: CASSWTSGGANEQFF. The CDR3 nucleotides read TGTGCCAGCAGCTGGACTAGCGGGGGGGCCAATGAGCAGTTCTTC. The chain couples TRBV7-3 to TRBJ2-1; 15 nucleotides match TRBD2. Trimming removed 4 bases from V and 6 bases from J; junction bases left unmatched: 1. Germline CDR1 and CDR2: SGHTA and FQGTGA. This CDR3 is 15 amino acids long.

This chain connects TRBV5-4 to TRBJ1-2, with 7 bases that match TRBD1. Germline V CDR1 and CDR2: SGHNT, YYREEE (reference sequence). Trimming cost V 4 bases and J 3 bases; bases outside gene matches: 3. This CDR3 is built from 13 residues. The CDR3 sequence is CASSPDRDYGYTF. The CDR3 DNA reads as TGTGCCAGCAGCCCTGACAGGGACTATGGCTACACCTTC.

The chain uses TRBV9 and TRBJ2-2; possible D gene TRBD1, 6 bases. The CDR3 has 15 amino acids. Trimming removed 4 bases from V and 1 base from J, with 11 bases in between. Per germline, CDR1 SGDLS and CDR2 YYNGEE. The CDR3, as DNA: TGTGCCAGCAGCCCGACAGGACAGAACACCGGGGAGCTGTTTTTT. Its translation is CASSPTGQNTGELFF.

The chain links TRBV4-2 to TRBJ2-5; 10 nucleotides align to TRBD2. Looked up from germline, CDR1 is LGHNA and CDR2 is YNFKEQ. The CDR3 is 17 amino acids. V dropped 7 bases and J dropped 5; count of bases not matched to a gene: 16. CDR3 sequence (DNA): TGTGCCAGCACCCAGGAAGGTAGCGGGGGGTTGAGGGAGACCCAGTACTTC. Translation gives CASTQEGSGGLRETQYF.

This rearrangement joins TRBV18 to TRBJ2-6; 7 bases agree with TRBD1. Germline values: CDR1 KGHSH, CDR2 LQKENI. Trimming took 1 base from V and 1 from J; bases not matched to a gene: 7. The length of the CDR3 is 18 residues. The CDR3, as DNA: TGTGCCAGCTCACCACTTCCAGGGGGAATATCTGGGGCCAACGTCCTGACTTTC. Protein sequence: CASSPLPGGISGANVLTF.

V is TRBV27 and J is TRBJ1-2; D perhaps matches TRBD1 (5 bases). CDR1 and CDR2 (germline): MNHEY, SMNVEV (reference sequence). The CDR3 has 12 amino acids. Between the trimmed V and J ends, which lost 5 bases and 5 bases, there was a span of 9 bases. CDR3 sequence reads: CASSGREYGYTF. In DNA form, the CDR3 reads TGTGCCAGCAGTGGCAGGGAGTATGGCTACACCTTC.

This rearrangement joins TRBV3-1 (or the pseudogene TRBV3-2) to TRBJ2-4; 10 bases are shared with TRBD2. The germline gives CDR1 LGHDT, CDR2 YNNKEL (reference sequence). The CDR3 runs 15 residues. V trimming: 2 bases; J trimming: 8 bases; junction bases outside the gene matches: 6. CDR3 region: CASSQSSGSPDIQYF. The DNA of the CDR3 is TGTGCCAGCAGCCAATCTAGCGGGAGTCCGGACATTCAGTACTTC.

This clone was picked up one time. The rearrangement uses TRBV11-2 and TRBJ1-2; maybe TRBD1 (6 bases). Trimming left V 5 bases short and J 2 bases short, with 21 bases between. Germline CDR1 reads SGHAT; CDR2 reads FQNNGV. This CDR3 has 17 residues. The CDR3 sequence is CASSPLGGGGSNYGYTF. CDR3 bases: TGTGCCAGCAGCCCTTTAGGGGGGGGAGGATCCAACTATGGCTACACCTTC. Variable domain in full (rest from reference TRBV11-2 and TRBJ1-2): EAGVAQSPRYKIIEKRQSVAFWCNPISGHATLYWYQQILGQGPKLLIQFQNNGVVDDSQLPKDRFSAERLKGVDSTLKIQPAKLEDSAVYLCASSPLGGGGSNYGYTFGSGTRLTVV.

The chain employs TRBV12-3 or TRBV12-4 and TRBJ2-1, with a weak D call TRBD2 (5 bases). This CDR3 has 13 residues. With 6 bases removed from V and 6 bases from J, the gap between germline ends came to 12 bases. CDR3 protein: CASRGRGVNEQFF. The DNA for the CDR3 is TGTGCCAGCAGGGGGAGAGGTGTCAATGAGCAGTTCTTC.

In nucleotides, the CDR3 is TGTGCCAGCAGCCCCCGGACTAGCGGGAGCACCGGGGAGCTGTTTTTT. Protein product: CASSPRTSGSTGELFF. V is TRBV11-2 and J is TRBJ2-2; 13 positions agree with TRBD2. Germline assignment: CDR1 SGHAT and CDR2 FQNNGV. V shed 5 bases and J 4 bases; nucleotides not matched to a gene: 4. This CDR3 has 16 residues. The whole variable domain, filled in from reference TRBV11-2 and TRBJ2-2, reads EAGVAQSPRYKIIEKRQSVAFWCNPISGHATLYWYQQILGQGPKLLIQFQNNGVVDDSQLPKDRFSAERLKGVDSTLKIQPAKLEDSAVYLCASSPRTSGSTGELFFGEGSRLTVL.

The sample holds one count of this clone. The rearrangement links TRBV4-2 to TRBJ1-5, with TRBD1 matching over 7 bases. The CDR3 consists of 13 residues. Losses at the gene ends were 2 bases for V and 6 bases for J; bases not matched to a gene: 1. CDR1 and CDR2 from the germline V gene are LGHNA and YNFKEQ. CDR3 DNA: TGTGCCAGCAGCCAAAACAGGGGTCAGCCCCAGCATTTT. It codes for CASSQNRGQPQHF.

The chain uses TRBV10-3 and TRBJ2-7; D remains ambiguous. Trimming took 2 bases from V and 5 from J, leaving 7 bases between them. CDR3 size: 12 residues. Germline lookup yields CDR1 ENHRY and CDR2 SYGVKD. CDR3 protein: CAISEVYNEQYF. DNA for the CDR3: TGTGCCATCAGTGAGGTTTATAACGAGCAGTACTTC.

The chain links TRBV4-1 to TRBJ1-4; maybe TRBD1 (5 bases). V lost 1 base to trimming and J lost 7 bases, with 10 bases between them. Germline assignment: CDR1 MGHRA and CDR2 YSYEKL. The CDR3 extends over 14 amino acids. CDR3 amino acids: CASSQGVGGEKLFF. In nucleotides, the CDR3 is TGCGCCAGCAGCCAAGGGGTGGGGGGTGAAAAACTGTTTTTT.

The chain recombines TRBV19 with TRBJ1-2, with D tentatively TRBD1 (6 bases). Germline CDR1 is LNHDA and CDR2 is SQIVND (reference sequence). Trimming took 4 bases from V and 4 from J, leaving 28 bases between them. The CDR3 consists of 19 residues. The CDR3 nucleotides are TGTGCCAGTAGTACCTTGAGGGGGGCAGTCTCCGCGGGGACCTATGGCTACACCTTC. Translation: CASSTLRGAVSAGTYGYTF.

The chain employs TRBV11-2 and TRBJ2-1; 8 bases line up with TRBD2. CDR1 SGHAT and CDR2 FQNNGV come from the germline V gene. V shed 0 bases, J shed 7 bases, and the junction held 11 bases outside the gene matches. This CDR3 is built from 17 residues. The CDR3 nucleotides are TGTGCCAGCAGCTTAGAAGTCAGCGGGGGCCCGGAGAATGAGCAGTTCTTC. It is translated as CASSLEVSGGPENEQFF.

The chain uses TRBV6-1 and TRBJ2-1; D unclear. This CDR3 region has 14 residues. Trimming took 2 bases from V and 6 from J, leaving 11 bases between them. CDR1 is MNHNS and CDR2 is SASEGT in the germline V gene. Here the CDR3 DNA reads TGTGCCAGCAGTGAAAGTATAGCACCCAATGAGCAGTTCTTC. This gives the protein CASSESIAPNEQFF.

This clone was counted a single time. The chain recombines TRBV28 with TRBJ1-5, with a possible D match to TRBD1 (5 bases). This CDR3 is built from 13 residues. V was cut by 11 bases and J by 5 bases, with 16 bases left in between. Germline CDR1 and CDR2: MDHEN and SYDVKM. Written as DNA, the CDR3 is TGTGCCCCTCAGGGTTCCGGGGATCAGCCCCAGCATTTT. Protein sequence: CAPQGSGDQPQHF.

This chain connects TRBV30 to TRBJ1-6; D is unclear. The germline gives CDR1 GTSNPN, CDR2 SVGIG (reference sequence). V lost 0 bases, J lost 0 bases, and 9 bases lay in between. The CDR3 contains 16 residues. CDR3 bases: TGTGCCTGGAGTGTACGTCCTGACTCCTATAATTCACCCCTCCACTTT. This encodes CAWSVRPDSYNSPLHF.

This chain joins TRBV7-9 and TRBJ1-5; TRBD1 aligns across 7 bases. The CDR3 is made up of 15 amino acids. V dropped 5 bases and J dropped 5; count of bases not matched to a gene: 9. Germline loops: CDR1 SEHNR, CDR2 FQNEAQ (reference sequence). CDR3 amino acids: CASSPSGTEDQPQHF. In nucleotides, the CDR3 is TGTGCCAGCAGCCCGTCCGGGACAGAGGATCAGCCCCAGCATTTT.

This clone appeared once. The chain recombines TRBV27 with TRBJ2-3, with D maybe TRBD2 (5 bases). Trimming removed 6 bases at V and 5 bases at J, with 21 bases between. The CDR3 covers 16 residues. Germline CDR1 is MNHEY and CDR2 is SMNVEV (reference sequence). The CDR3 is CASRPDRRSRLDTQYF. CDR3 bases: TGTGCCAGCAGGCCAGACCGGAGGTCTAGGTTAGATACGCAGTATTTT.

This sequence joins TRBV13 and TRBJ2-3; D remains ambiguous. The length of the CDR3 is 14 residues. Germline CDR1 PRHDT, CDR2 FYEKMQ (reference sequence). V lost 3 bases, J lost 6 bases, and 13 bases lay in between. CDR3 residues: CASSFASPGDTQYF. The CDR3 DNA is TGTGCCAGCAGCTTTGCCAGCCCTGGGGATACGCAGTATTTT.

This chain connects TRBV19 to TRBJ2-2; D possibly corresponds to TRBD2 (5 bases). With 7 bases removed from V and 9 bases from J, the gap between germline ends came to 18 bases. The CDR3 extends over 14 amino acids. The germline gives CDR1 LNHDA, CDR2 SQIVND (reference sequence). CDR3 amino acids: CASTLRGEFRELFF. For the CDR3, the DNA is TGTGCCAGTACCCTCCGGGGAGAGTTCAGGGAGCTGTTTTTT.